This is a list of T cell receptor beta chains from one sample in a study of cytomegalovirus exposure and HLA in healthy donors. The repertoire was sequenced with immunoSEQ multiplex PCR; TCRdb's copy has only in-frame clones and lacks some. Here the sample spans 100,000 to 150,000 clones, approximately 85% being singletons. The material sequenced was PBMCs. These TCRs come from a male donor in good health and CMV-seropositive. The CDR3 runs from the conserved cysteine through the conserved F or W. A D gene is named only where the DNA matches it firmly. A row's size may be missing; if present it is once, few, many or a size class.

D gene: .; J gene: TRBJ2-7; V gene: TRBV27; clone size: .; CDR3 protein: CASSRRPYEQYF; CDR3 DNA: TGTGCCAGCAGCCGTCGTCCCTACGAGCAGTACTTC
D gene: .; J gene: TRBJ2-7; V gene: TRBV9; clone size: .; CDR3 protein: CASSASGVSSYEQYF; CDR3 DNA: TGTGCCAGCAGCGCGTCAGGGGTGTCTTCCTACGAGCAGTACTTC
D gene: .; J gene: TRBJ2-1; V gene: TRBV28; clone size: few; CDR3 protein: CASSLISGNYNEQFF; CDR3 DNA: TGTGCCAGCAGTTTAATTAGCGGAAACTACAATGAGCAGTTCTTC
D gene: TRBD2; J gene: TRBJ2-7; V gene: TRBV11-2; clone size: .; CDR3 protein: CASSFGGSVHEQYF; CDR3 DNA: TGTGCCAGCAGCTTCGGGGGGTCCGTACACGAGCAGTACTTC
D gene: TRBD1; J gene: TRBJ1-4; V gene: TRBV7-6; clone size: .; CDR3 protein: CASSLRGTGGRKLFF; CDR3 DNA: TGTGCCAGCAGCTTGAGGGGGACAGGGGGCCGGAAACTGTTTTTT
D gene: TRBD2; J gene: TRBJ2-7; V gene: TRBV10-3; clone size: .; CDR3 protein: CAISETSGGDEQYF; CDR3 DNA: TGTGCCATCAGTGAAACTAGCGGGGGGGACGAGCAGTACTTC
D gene: TRBD1; J gene: TRBJ1-2; V gene: TRBV19; clone size: .; CDR3 protein: CASSTSAGTGTNYGYTF; CDR3 DNA: TGTGCCAGTAGTACCTCGGCGGGGACAGGGACTAACTATGGCTACACCTTC
D gene: TRBD2; J gene: TRBJ2-3; V gene: TRBV19; clone size: few; CDR3 protein: CASRNSGTHGTQYF; CDR3 DNA: TGTGCCAGTAGAAATAGCGGGACCCACGGTACGCAGTATTTT
D gene: .; J gene: TRBJ2-7; V gene: TRBV5-6; clone size: .; CDR3 protein: CASSFQGLQTFYEQYF; CDR3 DNA: TGTGCCAGCAGCTTCCAGGGATTGCAAACTTTCTACGAGCAGTACTTC
D gene: .; J gene: TRBJ2-1; V gene: TRBV28; clone size: few; CDR3 protein: CASSSQTINEQFF; CDR3 DNA: TGTGCCAGCAGTTCCCAGACTATCAATGAGCAGTTCTTC
D gene: .; J gene: TRBJ2-1; V gene: TRBV28; clone size: .; CDR3 protein: CASSPGSSQYNEQFF; CDR3 DNA: TGTGCCAGCAGTCCGGGTAGTAGCCAGTACAATGAGCAGTTCTTC
D gene: .; J gene: TRBJ2-2; V gene: TRBV11-2; clone size: .; CDR3 protein: CASSFEPSARGELFF; CDR3 DNA: TGTGCCAGCAGCTTTGAGCCTAGCGCGAGGGGGGAGCTGTTTTTT
D gene: .; J gene: TRBJ2-3; V gene: TRBV2; clone size: .; CDR3 protein: CASNMREADTQYF; CDR3 DNA: TGTGCCAGCAATATGAGGGAGGCAGATACGCAGTATTTT
D gene: TRBD1; J gene: TRBJ2-7; V gene: TRBV28; clone size: .; CDR3 protein: CASSSQLPKDRGPYEQYF; CDR3 DNA: TGTGCCAGCAGTTCGCAATTGCCGAAGGACAGGGGTCCCTACGAGCAGTACTTC
D gene: TRBD2; J gene: TRBJ2-3; V gene: TRBV7-3; clone size: .; CDR3 protein: CASSPDGGADTQYF; CDR3 DNA: TGTGCCAGCAGCCCGGACGGGGGGGCAGATACGCAGTATTTT
D gene: TRBD2; J gene: TRBJ2-3; V gene: TRBV11-2; clone size: few; CDR3 protein: CASSLGLLAGGLNTQYF; CDR3 DNA: TGTGCCAGCAGCTTGGGGTTATTAGCGGGAGGGCTCAATACGCAGTATTTT
D gene: TRBD2; J gene: TRBJ2-7; V gene: TRBV6-5; clone size: .; CDR3 protein: CASTRTSGSEQYF; CDR3 DNA: TGTGCCAGCACTCGGACTAGTGGGAGCGAGCAGTACTTC
D gene: TRBD1; J gene: TRBJ2-7; V gene: TRBV28; clone size: .; CDR3 protein: CASSLRGTGQGSYEQYF; CDR3 DNA: TGTGCCAGCAGTTTGAGAGGAACGGGACAGGGGTCCTACGAGCAGTACTTC
D gene: TRBD2; J gene: TRBJ2-5; V gene: TRBV4-3; clone size: .; CDR3 protein: CAKSGGSIQETQYF; CDR3 DNA: TGCGCCAAAAGCGGGGGAAGCATCCAAGAGACCCAGTACTTC
D gene: TRBD2; J gene: TRBJ2-2; V gene: TRBV2; clone size: .; CDR3 protein: CASTGTSPNTGELFF; CDR3 DNA: TGTGCCAGCACCGGGACTAGCCCGAACACCGGGGAGCTGTTTTTT
D gene: .; J gene: TRBJ2-3; V gene: TRBV6-5; clone size: .; CDR3 protein: CASSGSVSTDTQYF; CDR3 DNA: TGTGCCAGCAGCGGGAGTGTTAGCACAGATACGCAGTATTTT
D gene: TRBD2; J gene: TRBJ2-3; V gene: TRBV29-1; clone size: few; CDR3 protein: CSVAHGLAGGPSTDTQYF; CDR3 DNA: TGCAGCGTCGCTCACGGACTAGCGGGAGGGCCTAGCACAGATACGCAGTATTTT
D gene: TRBD2; J gene: TRBJ2-7; V gene: TRBV18; clone size: .; CDR3 protein: CASSPPSSGRGYEQYF; CDR3 DNA: TGTGCCAGCTCACCACCCTCTAGCGGGAGGGGGTACGAGCAGTACTTC
D gene: TRBD2; J gene: TRBJ2-1; V gene: TRBV11-3; clone size: .; CDR3 protein: CASSLGLGGRANNEQFF; CDR3 DNA: TGTGCCAGCAGCTTAGGGCTCGGCGGGAGGGCCAACAATGAGCAGTTCTTC
D gene: TRBD2; J gene: TRBJ2-7; V gene: TRBV28; clone size: .; CDR3 protein: CASNSSHGTSHYEQYF; CDR3 DNA: TGTGCCAGCAATTCGAGCCACGGGACTAGCCACTACGAGCAGTACTTC
D gene: TRBD1; J gene: TRBJ1-5; V gene: TRBV2; clone size: .; CDR3 protein: CASRRDRSNQPQHF; CDR3 DNA: TGTGCCAGCAGGAGGGACAGAAGCAATCAGCCCCAGCATTTT
D gene: .; J gene: TRBJ2-7; V gene: TRBV4-2; clone size: .; CDR3 protein: CASSQEISYEQYF; CDR3 DNA: TGTGCCAGCAGCCAAGAGATTAGCTACGAGCAGTACTTC